This T cell receptor (beta chain) derives from a study of T cell responses to AZD1222 COVID-19 vaccine. Study-level information: Second-dose schedules of about 4 or about 12 weeks were combined.

About this clone: A junction end diverges from the germline sequence, so it may reflect a read error.

The CDR3 consists of 15 residues. Germline assignment: CDR1 MNHEY and CDR2 SVGEGT. Sequencing used immunoSEQ multiplex PCR; TCRdb keeps in-frame clones, though not all of them. The sample shows about 150,000 clones, 80% to 95% of them seen only once. The source material was peripheral blood, sampled on day 0 of AZD1222 vaccination. The genes are TRBV6-2 or TRBV6-3 and TRBJ1-1, with a possible D match to TRBD1 (5 bases). The clonotype comes from an adult in good health. In nucleotides, the CDR3 is TGTGCCGGCAGTAGTAGACAACCTGGGGGCACTGAAGCTTTCTTT. Residues: CAGSSRQPGGTEAFF.